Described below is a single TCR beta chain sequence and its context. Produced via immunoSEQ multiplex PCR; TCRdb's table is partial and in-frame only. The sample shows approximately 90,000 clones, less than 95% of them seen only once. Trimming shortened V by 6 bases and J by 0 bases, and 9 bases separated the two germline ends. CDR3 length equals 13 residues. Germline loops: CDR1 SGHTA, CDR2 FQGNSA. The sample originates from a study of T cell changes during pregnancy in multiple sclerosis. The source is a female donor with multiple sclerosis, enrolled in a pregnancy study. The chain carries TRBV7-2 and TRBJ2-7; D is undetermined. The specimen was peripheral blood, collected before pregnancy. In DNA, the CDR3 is TGTGCCAGCAGTTATGAGGTCTCCTACGAGCAGTACTTC. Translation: CASSYEVSYEQYF.